Presented here are 22 T cell receptor beta chains from one specimen sequenced in a study of blood T cell repertoires in COVID-19. Assay: immunoSEQ multiplex PCR; the TCRdb copy retains only in-frame clones and omits some. The sample has 130,000 to 150,000 clones, around 87% seen once. Sequencing used PBMCs or T cells enriched from blood (not recorded which). These TCRs come from a man aged 55 to 70 who had recovered from COVID-19.

This clone has only one observation. CDR3 bases: TGTGCCAGCAGAATCTCCCGGGACAGGGCCTACGAGCAGTACTTC. Translation: CASRISRDRAYEQYF. The V and J genes are TRBV27 and TRBJ2-7; 9 bases map to TRBD1. Germline V gene data show CDR1 as MNHEY and CDR2 as SMNVEV (reference sequence). V lost 6 bases to trimming and J lost 2 bases; unmatched junction nucleotides: 8. The CDR3 is made up of 15 amino acids.

The chain recombines TRBV5-1 with TRBJ1-5, with D unclear. This CDR3 is built from 13 residues. V was cut by 4 bases and J by 8 bases, with 13 bases left in between. Germline CDR1 is SGHRS and CDR2 is YFSETQ. The CDR3 nucleotides read TGCGCCAGCAGCCTAGACGGTGTAAAGCCCCAGCATTTT. Translating gives CASSLDGVKPQHF.

The chain uses TRBV5-6 and TRBJ1-1, with D unresolved. CDR3 length: 17 amino acids. Trimming took 3 bases from V and 2 from J, leaving 20 bases between them. Per the germline V gene, CDR1 is SGHDT and CDR2 is YYEEEE. The CDR3 coding sequence is TGTGCCAGCAGCTCGCCCCTCCCTGGTCAGGTAAACACTGAAGCTTTCTTT. Amino acid sequence: CASSSPLPGQVNTEAFF.

This clone was recorded only once. The chain couples TRBV5-6 to TRBJ1-1; the D gene is possibly TRBD1 (6 bases). CDR3 size: 14 residues. Trimming cost V 4 bases and J 0 bases, with 10 bases left between them. CDR1 and CDR2 (germline): SGHDT, YYEEEE. CDR3 in DNA: TGTGCCAGCAGCCCGACAGGTATGAACACTGAAGCTTTCTTT. Its protein is CASSPTGMNTEAFF.

The table lists this clone with a few counts. V is TRBV19 and J is TRBJ1-1; TRBD1 agrees at 10 bases. The germline CDR1 and CDR2 sequences are LNHDA and SQIVND (reference sequence). The V gene end was trimmed by 0 bases and the J gene end by 4 bases; junction bases not matched to a gene: 8. This CDR3 is built from 17 residues. CDR3 nucleotides: TGTGCCAGTAGTATAGAGTACTGGGGACAGGGGCTCACTGAAGCTTTCTTT. Translation: CASSIEYWGQGLTEAFF.

The rearrangement links TRBV10-1 to TRBJ2-1; no reliable D call. Trimming shortened V by 0 bases and J by 10 bases, and 7 bases separated the two germline ends. CDR3 length: 12 residues. Germline CDR1 reads WNHNN; CDR2 reads SYGVQD (reference sequence). In DNA, the CDR3 is TGCGCCAGCAGTGAGTCAGTCAGGGAGCAGTTCTTC. It yields the protein CASSESVREQFF.

The J gene is TRBJ2-2, the V gene TRBV5-1, with TRBD1 identical over 8 bases. Germline lookup yields CDR1 SGHRS and CDR2 YFSETQ. This CDR3 comprises 15 residues. V lost 6 bases to trimming and J lost 1 base; unmatched junction nucleotides: 5. In DNA form, the CDR3 reads TGCGCCAGCATCACCGGGACAGGGAACACCGGGGAGCTGTTTTTT. Amino acid sequence: CASITGTGNTGELFF.

This clone was picked up one time. This chain connects TRBV28 to TRBJ2-1, with 12 bases aligning to TRBD2. This CDR3 has 16 residues. CDR1 MDHEN and CDR2 SYDVKM come from the germline V gene. With 2 bases clipped from V and 2 bases from J, the junction kept 1 base outside the gene matches. CDR3 bases: TGTGCCAGCAGTTTACCTAGCGGGAGGGCCTACAATGAGCAGTTCTTC. It codes for CASSLPSGRAYNEQFF.

J is TRBJ2-4 and V is TRBV18, with a weak D call TRBD2 (6 bases). V lost 6 bases, J lost 0 bases, and 12 bases lay in between. Germline loops: CDR1 KGHSH, CDR2 LQKENI. CDR3 length: 15 residues. CDR3 nucleotides: TGTGCCAGCTCGCGGGACCGGCCAGCCAAAAACATTCAGTACTTC. Protein product: CASSRDRPAKNIQYF.

The chain is built from TRBV6-1 and TRBJ2-7; 7 nucleotides line up with TRBD1. V lost 3 bases to trimming and J lost 2 bases; unmatched junction nucleotides: 4. The V gene's germline CDR1 is MNHNS and CDR2 SASEGT. This CDR3 region has 14 residues. Written as DNA, the CDR3 is TGTGCCAGCAGTGACAGACAGGGAACCTACGAGCAGTACTTC. Translating gives CASSDRQGTYEQYF.

This chain joins TRBV6-1 and TRBJ1-4; D is unclear. The germline V and J ends were trimmed by 6 bases and 0 bases, with 14 bases remaining between them. The germline V gene encodes CDR1 MNHNS and CDR2 SASEGT. The length of the CDR3 is 16 residues. CDR3 DNA sequence: TGTGCCAGCAGCGAAAGTATCCGGGCAACTAATGAAAAACTGTTTTTT. This sequence encodes CASSESIRATNEKLFF.

Only a few counts were recorded for this clone. The chain has TRBV6-1 and TRBJ1-5; D gene uncertain. V was shortened by 3 bases and J by 2 bases, with 11 bases between the two germline ends. CDR3 length equals 15 residues. CDR1 and CDR2 from the germline V gene are MNHNS and SASEGT. For the CDR3, the DNA is TGTGCCAGCAGTGAGTCCCTCGAGGGCAATCAGCCCCAGCATTTT. This translates into CASSESLEGNQPQHF.

The chain recombines TRBV10-3 with TRBJ1-1, with 8 bases matching TRBD1. CDR1 is ENHRY, CDR2 SYGVKD, per germline. The CDR3 is 15 amino acids. J was trimmed by 0 bases and V by 6 bases; bases with no gene match: 6. The CDR3: CAIRNRGDLNTEAFF. The DNA of the CDR3 is TGTGCCATCAGAAACAGGGGGGATCTGAACACTGAAGCTTTCTTT.

The V gene is TRBV2, the J gene TRBJ2-7, with a weak D call TRBD1 (6 bases). CDR1 is SNHLY, CDR2 FYNNEI, per germline. The CDR3 extends over 12 amino acids. Trimming removed 4 bases at V and 2 bases at J, with 6 bases between. The CDR3 nucleotides read TGTGCCAGCAGTGGGACAGCCTACGAGCAGTACTTC. Amino acids: CASSGTAYEQYF.

This chain joins TRBV4-1 and TRBJ2-1, with 13 positions matching TRBD2. V was clipped by 4 bases and J by 7 bases; unmatched bases: 4. The CDR3 totals 15 residues. The germline CDR1 and CDR2 sequences are MGHRA and YSYEKL. This CDR3 reads CASSLVTSGRNEQFF. DNA of the CDR3: TGCGCCAGCAGCCTAGTGACTAGCGGGAGGAATGAGCAGTTCTTC.

The chain couples TRBV19 to TRBJ2-7; D uncertain. Trimming took 4 bases from V and 0 from J, leaving 4 bases between them. CDR3 length: 12 residues. The germline gives CDR1 LNHDA, CDR2 SQIVND (reference sequence). The CDR3 sequence: CASSNNSYEQYF. CDR3 in DNA: TGTGCCAGTAGTAACAACTCCTACGAGCAGTACTTC. Drawing the rest from reference TRBV19 and TRBJ2-7, the complete variable domain is DGGITQSPKYLFRKEGQNVTLSCEQNLNHDAMYWYRQDPGQGLRLIYYSQIVNDFQKGDIAEGYSVSREKKESFPLTVTSAQKNPTAFYLCASSNNSYEQYFGPGTRLTVT.

This clone has a handful of counts. The chain couples TRBV10-3 to TRBJ1-1; 11 nucleotides agree with TRBD1. The CDR3 loop spans 13 amino acids. The V segment lost 10 bases and the J segment 5 bases; nucleotides outside the gene matches: 6. Germline assignment: CDR1 ENHRY and CDR2 SYGVKD. DNA of the CDR3: TGTGCCACCCTCTGGGACAGGGGGACTGAAGCTTTCTTT. Translated: CATLWDRGTEAFF.

The chain couples TRBV15 to TRBJ2-5, with no clear D. Germline V gene data show CDR1 as LNHNV and CDR2 as YYDKDF (reference sequence). The V gene lost 3 bases and the J gene lost 0 bases, with 11 bases spanning the gap. CDR3 length equals 15 residues. The CDR3 bases are TGTGCCACCAGCAGTACAAGGAGTTACCAAGAGACCCAGTACTTC. It yields the protein CATSSTRSYQETQYF.

The chain has TRBV15 and TRBJ2-5; D possibly corresponds to TRBD2 (6 bases). Trimming pared 0 bases from V and 1 base from J, leaving 9 bases between. This CDR3 region has 15 residues. Looked up from germline, CDR1 is LNHNV and CDR2 is YYDKDF (reference sequence). The CDR3 nucleotides read TGTGCCACCAGCAGAGATTGGGGGGTCCAAGAGACCCAGTACTTC. This gives the protein CATSRDWGVQETQYF. Supplemented by reference TRBV15 and TRBJ2-5, the full variable domain reads DAMVIQNPRYQVTQFGKPVTLSCSQTLNHNVMYWYQQKSSQAPKLLFHYYDKDFNNEADTPDNFQSRRPNTSFCFLDIRSPGLGDTAMYLCATSRDWGVQETQYFGPGTRLLVL.

V and J are TRBV27 and TRBJ1-4; no clear D. V was clipped by 2 bases and J by 7 bases, with 11 bases between them. Germline assignment: CDR1 MNHEY and CDR2 SMNVEV (reference sequence). This CDR3 spans 14 amino acids. The CDR3 bases are TGTGCCAGCAGTTTAGTGGGAGAGGCTGAAAAACTGTTTTTT. It is translated as CASSLVGEAEKLFF.

The chain employs TRBV7-8 and TRBJ1-2; TRBD1 is a possible D gene (5 bases). The CDR3 runs 15 residues. Germline V gives CDR1 SGHVS, CDR2 FQNEAQ. Trimming took 1 base from V and 8 from J, leaving 17 bases between them. The CDR3: CASSLETLGRLGYTF. As DNA, the CDR3 is TGTGCCAGCAGCTTAGAGACGTTGGGGCGTCTGGGCTACACCTTC.

J is TRBJ2-6 and V is TRBV15; D is possibly TRBD1 (6 bases). CDR3 length equals 15 residues. Per the germline V gene, CDR1 is LNHNV and CDR2 is YYDKDF (reference sequence). V gave up 11 bases and J gave up 2 bases, with 16 bases separating them. The DNA of the CDR3 is TGTGCCGCCAAGGGGGAACGCCCTGGGGCCAACGTCCTGACTTTC. Translated: CAAKGERPGANVLTF.